Presented here are 2 T cell receptor beta chains from one specimen sequenced in a study of blood T cell repertoires in COVID-19. The assay was immunoSEQ multiplex PCR, and TCRdb's table has in-frame clones only and misses some. The table includes some 150,000 clones, 89% detected once. Sequences were obtained from peripheral blood. These receptors were collected from a human donor in a cohort sampled during active COVID-19.

The rearrangement uses TRBV6-1 and TRBJ2-5, with 9 bases aligning to TRBD1. Germline loops: CDR1 MNHNS, CDR2 SASEGT. The CDR3 length is 15 residues. V gave up 3 bases and J gave up 3 bases; unmatched junction bases: 5. CDR3 amino acids: CASSDRDREEETQYF. CDR3 DNA sequence: TGTGCCAGCAGTGACCGGGACAGGGAGGAAGAGACCCAGTACTTC.

The J gene is TRBJ1-2, the V gene TRBV29-1; D gene ambiguous. The germline V gene encodes CDR1 SQVTM and CDR2 ANQGSEA. V gave up 7 bases and J gave up 7 bases, with 13 bases separating them. The CDR3 consists of 11 residues. The CDR3, as DNA: TGCAGCGCCCTGAGGGCCGGTGGCTACACCTTC. Translated, it gives CSALRAGGYTF. The variable domain in full, with the rest retrieved from reference TRBV29-1 and TRBJ1-2, is SAVISQKPSRDICQRGTSLTIQCQVDSQVTMMFWYRQQPGQSLTLIATANQGSEATYESGFVIDKFPISRPNLTFSTLTVSNMSPEDSSIYLCSALRAGGYTFGSGTRLTVV.